This T cell receptor beta chain comes out of a study of T cells in narcolepsy. At the level of the study: Donors had narcolepsy type 1 or type 2, or were healthy controls. General study results and limits: Autoreactive clone sequences were missing from some blood memory CD4+ repertoires. Autoreactive HCRT-specific and TRIB2-specific clonotypes were marked in same-patient CSF-versus-blood CD4+ comparisons. Blood of same and different patients, but not healthy controls, reportedly held recurring autoreactive clonotypes.

The repertoire was sequenced with immunoSEQ multiplex PCR; TCRdb's copy has only in-frame clones and lacks some. The repertoire includes about 30,000 clones, over 80% of them detected once, and over 0.9% sits in the top ten. The CDR3 sequence is 13 residues long. The trim removed 6 bases at V and 5 bases at J, leaving 7 bases unmatched. CDR1 is KGHSH, CDR2 LQKENI, per germline. About this clone: The antigen is undetermined.

The rearrangement uses TRBV18 and TRBJ2-7; 7 nucleotides line up with TRBD2. The clonotype originates from a human donor with narcolepsy. Source material: CD45RA- memory CD4+ T cells from PBMCs. The CDR3 here is CASSTAGRDEQYF. In nucleotides, the CDR3 is TGTGCCAGCTCGACAGCTGGGAGGGACGAGCAGTACTTC.